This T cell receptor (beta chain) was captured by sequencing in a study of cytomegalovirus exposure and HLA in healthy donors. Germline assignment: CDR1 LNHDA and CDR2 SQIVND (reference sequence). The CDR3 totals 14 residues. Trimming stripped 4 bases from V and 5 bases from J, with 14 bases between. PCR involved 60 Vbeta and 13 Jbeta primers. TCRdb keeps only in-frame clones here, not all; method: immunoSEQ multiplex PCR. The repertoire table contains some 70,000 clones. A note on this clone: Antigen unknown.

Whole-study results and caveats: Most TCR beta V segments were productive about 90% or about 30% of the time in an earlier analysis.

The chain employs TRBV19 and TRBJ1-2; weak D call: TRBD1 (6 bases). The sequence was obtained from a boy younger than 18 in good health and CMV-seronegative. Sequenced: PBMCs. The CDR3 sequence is CASSTPGTLYGYTF. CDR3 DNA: TGTGCCAGTAGTACCCCCGGGACACTATATGGCTACACCTTC.